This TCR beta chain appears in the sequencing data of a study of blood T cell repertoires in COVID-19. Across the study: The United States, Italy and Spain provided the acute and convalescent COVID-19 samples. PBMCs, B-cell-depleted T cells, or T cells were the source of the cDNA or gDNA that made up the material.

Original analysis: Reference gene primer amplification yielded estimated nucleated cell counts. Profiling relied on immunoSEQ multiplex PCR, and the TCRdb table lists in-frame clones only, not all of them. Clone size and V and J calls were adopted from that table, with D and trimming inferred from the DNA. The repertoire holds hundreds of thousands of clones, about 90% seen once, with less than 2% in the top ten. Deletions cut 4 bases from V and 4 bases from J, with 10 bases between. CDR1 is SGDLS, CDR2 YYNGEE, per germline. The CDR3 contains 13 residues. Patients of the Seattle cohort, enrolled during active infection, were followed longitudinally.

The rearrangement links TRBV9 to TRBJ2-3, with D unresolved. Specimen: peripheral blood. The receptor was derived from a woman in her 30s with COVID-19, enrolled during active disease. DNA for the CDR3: TGTGCCAGCAGCCCTCGTGGCTCAGATACGCAGTATTTT. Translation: CASSPRGSDTQYF.